The 19 T cell receptor beta chains reported below all come from one sample, sequenced in a study of blood T cell repertoires in COVID-19. Produced via immunoSEQ multiplex PCR; TCRdb's table is partial and in-frame only. The sample records some 100,000 clones, around four fifths being singletons. Specimen: peripheral blood. These receptors originate from a man aged 45-65 years with active or convalescent COVID-19.

The sample holds a few counts of this clone. J is TRBJ1-5 and V is TRBV19; 12 bases match TRBD1. The CDR3 length is 14 residues. Per the germline V gene, CDR1 is LNHDA and CDR2 is SQIVND (reference sequence). V trimming: 3 bases; J trimming: 9 bases; junction bases outside the gene matches: 3. CDR3 in DNA: TGTGCCAGTAGTATGGGGACAGGGGGCACGCCCCAGCATTTT. It translates to CASSMGTGGTPQHF.

The rearrangement uses TRBV6-4 and TRBJ1-2; 7 nucleotides match TRBD1. In germline, CDR1 is MRHNA, CDR2 SNTAGT. This CDR3 comprises 12 residues. Trimming took 6 bases from V and 14 from J; bases not matched to a gene: 12. The CDR3 sequence is CASSGRKGAMTF. DNA of the CDR3: TGTGCCAGCAGCGGACGTAAGGGGGCAATGACCTTC.

The V gene is TRBV5-5, the J gene TRBJ1-5, with 9 bases lining up with TRBD1. With V trimmed by 0 bases and J by 4 bases, 5 bases remained unmatched. Germline V gives CDR1 SGHKS, CDR2 YYEKEE (reference sequence). CDR3 length equals 16 residues. The CDR3 nucleotides are TGTGCCAGCAGCTTGGTTTCGACAGGGGGAAATCAGCCCCAGCATTTT. Translating gives CASSLVSTGGNQPQHF. Full variable domain (remainder filled in from reference TRBV5-5 and TRBJ1-5): DAGVTQSPTHLIKTRGQQVTLRCSPISGHKSVSWYQQVLGQGPQFIFQYYEKEERGRGNFPDRFSARQFPNYSSELNVNALLLGDSALYLCASSLVSTGGNQPQHFGDGTRLSIL.

This sequence joins TRBV7-9 and TRBJ2-3; no firm D call. The germline V gene encodes CDR1 SEHNR and CDR2 FQNEAQ (reference sequence). The CDR3 has 15 amino acids. Trimming shortened V by 5 bases and J by 1 base, and 13 bases separated the two germline ends. The CDR3 is CASSPGTIRTDTQYF. CDR3 DNA sequence: TGTGCCAGCAGCCCCGGTACTATTCGCACAGATACGCAGTATTTT.

The chain is built from TRBV10-1 and TRBJ2-1, with D possibly TRBD1 on 6 matching bases. Trimming left V 4 bases short and J 7 bases short, with 20 bases between. The length of the CDR3 is 16 residues. CDR1 WNHNN and CDR2 SYGVQD come from the germline V gene (reference sequence). DNA of the CDR3: TGCGCCAGCAGTGCCCTCGGGCAGGGGATAGAAAATGAGCAGTTCTTC. Its translation is CASSALGQGIENEQFF.

The J gene is TRBJ2-1, the V gene TRBV3-1 (or the pseudogene TRBV3-2); D perhaps matches TRBD1 (5 bases). Germline lookup yields CDR1 LGHDT and CDR2 YNNKEL (reference sequence). The V gene lost 1 base and the J gene lost 8 bases, with 18 bases spanning the gap. The length of the CDR3 is 16 residues. CDR3 protein: CASSQGSAAPGYEQFF. CDR3 DNA sequence: TGTGCCAGCAGCCAAGGCTCGGCGGCCCCAGGGTATGAGCAGTTCTTC.

The chain combines TRBV3-1 (or the pseudogene TRBV3-2) with TRBJ2-2; TRBD2 aligns across 9 bases. This CDR3 has 14 amino acids. The trim removed 4 bases at V and 7 bases at J, leaving 4 bases unmatched. The V gene's germline CDR1 is LGHDT and CDR2 YNNKEL (reference sequence). The CDR3 reads CASSLAGVNGELFF. The CDR3 DNA reads as TGTGCCAGCAGCCTAGCGGGAGTCAACGGGGAGCTGTTTTTT.

The rearrangement joins TRBV27 to TRBJ1-6, with D hard to call. The CDR3 sequence is 14 residues long. Germline CDR1 and CDR2: MNHEY and SMNVEV (reference sequence). The V and J ends lost 5 bases and 2 bases respectively, with 7 bases between them. The CDR3 bases are TGTGCCAGCAGTCCTCCGGCCTATAATTCACCCCTCCACTTT. Translating it yields CASSPPAYNSPLHF.

This clone was detected a few times. The V gene is TRBV9, the J gene TRBJ1-4; weak D call: TRBD1 (5 bases). The CDR3 length is 15 residues. The germline gives CDR1 SGDLS, CDR2 YYNGEE. V was cut by 3 bases and J by 7 bases, with 16 bases left in between. The CDR3 sequence is CASSAGEHWTEKLFF. The CDR3 DNA sequence: TGTGCCAGCAGCGCGGGGGAGCATTGGACTGAAAAACTGTTTTTT.

This sequence joins TRBV5-8 and TRBJ2-2; TRBD1 is a possible D gene (5 bases). The germline V gene encodes CDR1 SGHTS and CDR2 YDEGEE. The CDR3 has 17 amino acids. Trimming cost V 1 base and J 1 base, with 14 bases left between them. The CDR3, as DNA: TGTGCCAGCAGCTTGTGGGCAGGGCGCGAGAACACCGGGGAGCTGTTTTTT. It is translated as CASSLWAGRENTGELFF.

The rearrangement links TRBV7-2 to TRBJ1-1; no definite D call. This CDR3 has 12 residues. Per germline, CDR1 SGHTA and CDR2 FQGNSA. V lost 3 bases and J lost 8, with 10 bases in between. CDR3 bases: TGTGCCAGCAGCTTCGTGGTTCGGGAAGCTTTCTTT. This translates into CASSFVVREAFF.

In DNA, the CDR3 is TGTGCCAGCAGCTTAGGATTGGCTGCCGTTGGAGCTTTCTTT. This encodes CASSLGLAAVGAFF. V and J are TRBV7-9 and TRBJ1-1; no clear D. The V end lost 1 base, the J end lost 10 bases, and 16 bases lay between the germline ends. The CDR3 runs 14 residues. Germline assignment: CDR1 SEHNR and CDR2 FQNEAQ (reference sequence).

This clone was seen a handful of times. For the CDR3, the DNA is TGCGCCAGCAGCACGTCCTATGACAGGGTTATGGATGAGCAGTTCTTC. This sequence encodes CASSTSYDRVMDEQFF. The V call is TRBV5-1, the J call TRBJ2-1, with 7 nucleotides matching TRBD1. Trimming took 4 bases from V and 8 from J; bases not matched to a gene: 15. Germline V gene sequence: CDR1 SGHRS, CDR2 YFSETQ. The CDR3 covers 16 residues. Full variable domain (remainder filled in from reference TRBV5-1 and TRBJ2-1): KAGVTQTPRYLIKTRGQQVTLSCSPISGHRSVSWYQQTPGQGLQFLFEYFSETQRNKGNFPGRFSGRQFSNSRSEMNVSTLELGDSALYLCASSTSYDRVMDEQFFGPGTRLTVL.

V gene TRBV18 combines with J gene TRBJ1-5; 11 bases line up with TRBD1. The CDR3 is 15 amino acids. Germline loops: CDR1 KGHSH, CDR2 LQKENI. V trimming: 3 bases; J trimming: 4 bases; junction bases outside the gene matches: 2. The chain's CDR3 is CASSPGQGGNQPQHF. In DNA form, the CDR3 reads TGTGCCAGCTCACCGGGACAGGGGGGGAATCAGCCCCAGCATTTT.

This sequence joins TRBV3-1 (or the pseudogene TRBV3-2) and TRBJ2-7; the D gene is possibly TRBD1 (5 bases). CDR1 is LGHDT and CDR2 is YNNKEL in the germline V gene (reference sequence). The CDR3 contains 14 residues. V shed 4 bases and J shed 3 bases, with 13 bases lying between them. The CDR3: CASSLGGRDYEQYF. Written as DNA, the CDR3 is TGTGCCAGCAGCCTAGGTGGCAGGGACTACGAGCAGTACTTC.

This clone was found once. The V call is TRBV27, the J call TRBJ2-7, with D possibly TRBD1 on 6 matching bases. The CDR3 runs to 15 residues. V lost 5 bases, J lost 2 bases, and 16 bases lay in between. The germline CDR1 and CDR2 sequences are MNHEY and SMNVEV (reference sequence). CDR3 nucleotide sequence: TGTGCCAGCAGTCGTAGGGACACAATAGCCTACGAGCAGTACTTC. Residues: CASSRRDTIAYEQYF.

The rearrangement joins TRBV29-1 to TRBJ1-1; D may be TRBD1 (5 bases). CDR1 SQVTM and CDR2 ANQGSEA come from the germline V gene. The CDR3 has 11 residues. V was shortened by 4 bases and J by 8 bases, with 11 bases between the two germline ends. Written as DNA, the CDR3 is TGCAGCGTTGTCCCCGCAGGGGAAGCTTTCTTT. Translating gives CSVVPAGEAFF.

J is TRBJ1-5 and V is TRBV19; D might be TRBD1 (6 bases). The germline V gene has CDR1 LNHDA and CDR2 SQIVND (reference sequence). The CDR3 sequence is 15 residues long. The V gene lost 1 base and the J gene lost 7 bases, with 14 bases spanning the gap. CDR3 in DNA: TGTGCCAGTAGTATAGTTACGGGGGGCTGGCAGCCCCAGCATTTT. Protein sequence: CASSIVTGGWQPQHF. The variable domain in full, completed from reference TRBV19 and TRBJ1-5, reads DGGITQSPKYLFRKEGQNVTLSCEQNLNHDAMYWYRQDPGQGLRLIYYSQIVNDFQKGDIAEGYSVSREKKESFPLTVTSAQKNPTAFYLCASSIVTGGWQPQHFGDGTRLSIL.

The chain employs TRBV10-3 and TRBJ2-7, with D perhaps matching TRBD2 (5 bases). The CDR3 has 14 amino acids. Trimming took 0 bases from V and 3 from J, leaving 9 bases between them. From germline, CDR1 is ENHRY and CDR2 SYGVKD. The CDR3 DNA reads TGTGCCATCAGTGAGTCGGGCGACTACTACGAGCAGTACTTC. Protein: CAISESGDYYEQYF.